This TCR beta chain appears in the sequencing data of a study of early T cells in non-severe SARS-CoV-2 infection. Study summary: Alpha and beta chains were unpaired, from unsorted whole-blood bulk RNA. Findings and caveats of the study: VDJdb matching, biased toward anti-spike CD8 responses, missed private and CD4 specificities.

This clonotype was counted at least ten times. Antigen unknown. Molecules of cDNA were individually given unique molecular identifiers that were attached to them. TCRdb itself ran the 5' RACE reads through MiXCR, one entry per CDR3 protein. This sample has some 32,000 distinct CDR3 sequences, with about 5.7% found just once. The CDR3 is made up of 14 amino acids. The V gene's germline CDR1 is SGHTA and CDR2 FQGNSA. Trimming took 1 base from V and 2 from J, leaving 7 bases between them. V is TRBV7-2 and J is TRBJ2-3; tentative D call: TRBD2 (5 bases). The receptor comes from an adult who was a healthcare worker with PCR-confirmed SARS-CoV-2 infection or an uninfected control (not recorded which). Sequenced: whole blood. CDR3 residues: CASSLGLYTDTQYF. CDR3 nucleotide sequence: TGTGCCAGCAGCTTAGGACTATACACAGATACGCAGTATTTT.